Below are 9 T cell receptor beta chains sequenced from a single sample in a study of OX40 agonist ivuxolimab in advanced cancers. Some clones are missing from TCRdb's copy, which holds only in-frame ones; the method was immunoSEQ multiplex PCR. This sample has some 100,000 clones, with approximately 94% found just once. Material: CD4+ or CD8+ T cells sorted from blood, obtained in a trial of the OX40 agonist ivuxolimab. The source of these receptors is an adult with an advanced solid tumor such as melanoma, head and neck, liver or kidney cancer.

The rearrangement joins TRBV19 to TRBJ1-5; no definite D call. Trimming took 0 bases from V and 4 from J, leaving 7 bases between them. The CDR3 extends over 14 amino acids. The V gene's germline CDR1 is LNHDA and CDR2 SQIVND (reference sequence). The CDR3 loop is CASSIERSNQPQHF. DNA for the CDR3: TGTGCCAGTAGTATAGAAAGGTCGAATCAGCCCCAGCATTTT.

In this sample, this clone turned up once. CDR3 amino acids: CASSFGTSAYEQYF. The CDR3 DNA follows: TGTGCCAGCAGCTTTGGGACTAGCGCCTACGAGCAGTACTTC. The chain has TRBV11-2 and TRBJ2-7; 10 nucleotides agree with TRBD2. The CDR3 consists of 14 residues. The germline CDR1 and CDR2 sequences are SGHAT and FQNNGV. With V trimmed by 3 bases and J by 2 bases, 1 base remained unmatched.

The V and J genes are TRBV10-3 and TRBJ2-7; TRBD2 is a possible D gene (7 bases). The CDR3 consists of 17 residues. The germline gives CDR1 ENHRY, CDR2 SYGVKD. V lost 2 bases to trimming and J lost 0 bases, with 17 bases between them. CDR3 region: CAISELLGGRSSYEQYF. The CDR3 bases are TGTGCCATCAGTGAGCTGCTGGGGGGGCGAAGCTCCTACGAGCAGTACTTC.

J is TRBJ2-1 and V is TRBV6-5; no firm D call. This CDR3 has 13 amino acids. Germline V gene sequence: CDR1 MNHEY, CDR2 SVGAGI. V was cut by 3 bases and J by 3 bases, with 6 bases left in between. As DNA, the CDR3 is TGTGCCAGCAGTTATTCGGTCTACAATGAGCAGTTCTTC. Amino acid sequence: CASSYSVYNEQFF.

The chain recombines TRBV5-5 with TRBJ1-5, with 12 positions matching TRBD1. In germline, CDR1 is SGHKS, CDR2 YYEKEE (reference sequence). CDR3 size: 16 residues. J gave up 6 bases and V 4 bases, and 8 bases lay outside the gene matches. This CDR3 reads CASSPGTGGAGQPQHF. CDR3 in DNA: TGTGCCAGCAGCCCGGGGACAGGGGGCGCCGGTCAGCCCCAGCATTTT.

This sequence joins TRBV14 and TRBJ1-1; D not certain. Germline V gives CDR1 SGHDN, CDR2 FVKESK. V lost 1 base to trimming and J lost 4 bases, with 7 bases between them. The CDR3 has 13 amino acids. The CDR3 nucleotides read TGTGCCAGCAGCCAAGTGGGCGGCACTGAAGCTTTCTTT. Translating gives CASSQVGGTEAFF.

The chain links TRBV2 to TRBJ1-1; the D gene is possibly TRBD1 (6 bases). The germline V gene encodes CDR1 SNHLY and CDR2 FYNNEI. The length of the CDR3 is 11 residues. The V gene lost 5 bases and the J gene lost 13 bases, with 14 bases spanning the gap. CDR3 sequence reads: CASSRAVQGFF. CDR3 nucleotide sequence: TGTGCCAGCAGTCGGGCGGTACAGGGTTTCTTT.

The V and J genes are TRBV2 and TRBJ2-7, with 7 bases that match TRBD1. Germline loops: CDR1 SNHLY, CDR2 FYNNEI. The CDR3 contains 15 residues. The V and J ends lost 7 bases and 2 bases, in that order; junction bases with no gene match: 11. The CDR3 loop is CASIDVGTEAYEQYF. The CDR3 region has the DNA TGTGCCAGCATCGATGTTGGGACAGAAGCCTACGAGCAGTACTTC.

This chain joins TRBV12-5 and TRBJ1-2, with 7 nucleotides matching TRBD1. Germline-derived CDR1 and CDR2 are LGHNT and FRNRAP. The CDR3 consists of 13 residues. V lost 6 bases and J lost 3; bases outside the gene matches: 4. The CDR3 spells CASGQQGDYGYTF. For the CDR3, the DNA is TGTGCTAGTGGCCAGCAGGGGGACTATGGCTACACCTTC.